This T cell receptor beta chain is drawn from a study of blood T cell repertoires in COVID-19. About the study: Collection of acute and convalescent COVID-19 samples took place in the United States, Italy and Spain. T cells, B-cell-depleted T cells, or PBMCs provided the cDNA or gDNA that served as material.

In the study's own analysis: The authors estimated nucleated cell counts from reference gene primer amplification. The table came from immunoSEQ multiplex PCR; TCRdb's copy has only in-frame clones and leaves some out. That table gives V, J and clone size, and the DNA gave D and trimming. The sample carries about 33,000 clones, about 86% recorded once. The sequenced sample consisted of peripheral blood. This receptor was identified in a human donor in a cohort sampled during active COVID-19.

DNA for the CDR3: TGCGCCAGCAGCCAAGATGAGGGTGGATCCTACGAGCAGTACTTC. Protein sequence: CASSQDEGGSYEQYF. J is TRBJ2-7 and V is TRBV4-1; D might be TRBD2 (5 bases). The V end was cut by 0 bases, the J end by 1 base, with 10 bases between. Germline V lookup: CDR1 MGHRA, CDR2 YSYEKL. There are 15 residues in the CDR3.